Listed below are T cell receptor beta chains from one sample, sequenced in a study of blood T cell repertoires in COVID-19. Sequencing used immunoSEQ multiplex PCR; TCRdb keeps in-frame clones, though not all of them. The table includes fewer than 250,000 clones, around 87% detected once. Sequenced sample: peripheral blood. These receptors originate from a man in his sixties with acute or convalescent COVID-19. CDR3s include the opening cysteine and the closing phenylalanine or tryptophan. The order of the fields is CDR3 DNA, CDR3 protein, V gene, CDR3 length, clone size, D gene, J gene. A D gene is named only where the DNA matches it firmly. The size entry is marked missing in some rows and otherwise reads once, few, many or a size class.

CDR3nt: TGTGCCACCAGTGATTGCCAAAGACAGGGTGGAGGGGAGACCCAGTACTTC
CDR3aa: CATSDCQRQGGGETQYF
v_gene: TRBV24-1
len: 17
abundance: -
d_gene: -
j_gene: TRBJ2-5

CDR3nt: TGTGCCAGCAGTCTTTGGGCCTTGAGCTCCTACGAGCAGTACTTC
CDR3aa: CASSLWALSSYEQYF
v_gene: TRBV28
len: 15
abundance: -
d_gene: -
j_gene: TRBJ2-7

CDR3nt: TGTGCCAGCAGCTTTCCTTTGACAGGGGAGAGCACAGATACGCAGTATTTT
CDR3aa: CASSFPLTGESTDTQYF
v_gene: TRBV7-2
len: 17
abundance: once
d_gene: TRBD1
j_gene: TRBJ2-3

CDR3nt: TGTGCCAGCAGCCAATCATGGGGGCCCTCAAACACCATATATTTT
CDR3aa: CASSQSWGPSNTIYF
v_gene: TRBV16
len: 15
abundance: -
d_gene: -
j_gene: TRBJ1-3

CDR3nt: TGTGCCAGCAGCCTCCGGGCGCCTAGCGGGGGGGGCTACGAGCAGTACTTC
CDR3aa: CASSLRAPSGGGYEQYF
v_gene: TRBV7-6
len: 17
abundance: -
d_gene: TRBD2
j_gene: TRBJ2-7

CDR3nt: TGCGCCAGCAGCTCAAGACGAACAGGGGGAGCGAACACTGAAGCTTTCTTT
CDR3aa: CASSSRRTGGANTEAFF
v_gene: TRBV5-1
len: 17
abundance: -
d_gene: TRBD1
j_gene: TRBJ1-1

CDR3nt: TGTGCCAGTAGTGTCGACAGGGTTCAGACCCAGTACTTC
CDR3aa: CASSVDRVQTQYF
v_gene: TRBV19
len: 13
abundance: -
d_gene: TRBD1
j_gene: TRBJ2-5

CDR3nt: TGTGCCAGCAAGACTAGCGGGGGGGCTAACCAAGAGACCCAGTACTTC
CDR3aa: CASKTSGGANQETQYF
v_gene: TRBV6-6
len: 16
abundance: -
d_gene: TRBD2
j_gene: TRBJ2-5

CDR3nt: TGCGCCAGCTTAGGGACAGGGAGGTTGGCCGGGGAGCTGTTTTTT
CDR3aa: CASLGTGRLAGELFF
v_gene: TRBV10-2
len: 15
abundance: -
d_gene: TRBD1
j_gene: TRBJ2-2

CDR3nt: TGTGCCAGCAGCCCCGGGACAGAAAACACCGGGGAGCTGTTTTTT
CDR3aa: CASSPGTENTGELFF
v_gene: TRBV7-7
len: 15
abundance: -
d_gene: TRBD1
j_gene: TRBJ2-2

CDR3nt: TGCGCCAGCAGCCAAGATTTAAGGGCAGGGGGCTCCAATGAGCAGTTCTTC
CDR3aa: CASSQDLRAGGSNEQFF
v_gene: TRBV4-1
len: 17
abundance: once
d_gene: TRBD1
j_gene: TRBJ2-1

CDR3nt: TGTGCCAGCTCACCACCTTCCAGCGGGGGGGCTCTGGGGGAGCAGTTCTTC
CDR3aa: CASSPPSSGGALGEQFF
v_gene: TRBV18
len: 17
abundance: -
d_gene: TRBD2
j_gene: TRBJ2-1

CDR3nt: TGTGCCAGCCAAATGGGGGACAGGTCCTACAATGAGCAGTTCTTC
CDR3aa: CASQMGDRSYNEQFF
v_gene: TRBV6-5
len: 15
abundance: -
d_gene: TRBD1
j_gene: TRBJ2-1

CDR3nt: TGTGCCAGCAGCTTGGTGGGGGGGCCTGCGTATGAGCAGTTCTTC
CDR3aa: CASSLVGGPAYEQFF
v_gene: TRBV5-4
len: 15
abundance: -
d_gene: -
j_gene: TRBJ2-1

CDR3nt: TGTGCCAGCAGCGCGAAACGGGACTCGGACGCAGATACGCAGTATTTT
CDR3aa: CASSAKRDSDADTQYF
v_gene: TRBV9
len: 16
abundance: -
d_gene: -
j_gene: TRBJ2-3

CDR3nt: TGTGCCAGCAGCTTGGCCGGGACAGCTAACTATGGCTACACCTTC
CDR3aa: CASSLAGTANYGYTF
v_gene: TRBV5-4
len: 15
abundance: -
d_gene: TRBD1
j_gene: TRBJ1-2

CDR3nt: TGTGCCAGCAGACACGGACTCGACGGCTACACCTTC
CDR3aa: CASRHGLDGYTF
v_gene: TRBV7-2
len: 12
abundance: few
d_gene: -
j_gene: TRBJ1-2

CDR3nt: TGTGCCAGCAGCTTACAGGCTTCCCTCTCCTCTGGGGCCAACGTCCTGACTTTC
CDR3aa: CASSLQASLSSGANVLTF
v_gene: TRBV7-3
len: 18
abundance: once
d_gene: -
j_gene: TRBJ2-6

CDR3nt: TGTGCCAGCAGTCCCCCCAGAGGGGCAGGGGACCGGAGAGGGTTGGGCTATGGCTACACCTTC
CDR3aa: CASSPPRGAGDRRGLGYGYTF
v_gene: TRBV6-6
len: 21
abundance: -
d_gene: -
j_gene: TRBJ1-2

CDR3nt: TGTGCCAGCAGCTTAGATCAGGGGACAGATACGCAGTATTTT
CDR3aa: CASSLDQGTDTQYF
v_gene: TRBV11-3
len: 14
abundance: -
d_gene: -
j_gene: TRBJ2-3

CDR3nt: TGTGCCAGCAGCTTACTTGGCCAGGTGAGGGACACCATATATTTT
CDR3aa: CASSLLGQVRDTIYF
v_gene: TRBV7-9
len: 15
abundance: -
d_gene: -
j_gene: TRBJ1-3

CDR3nt: TGTGCCAGCAGCCAAGATGCAGGGGAGTACCAGCCCCAGCATTTT
CDR3aa: CASSQDAGEYQPQHF
v_gene: TRBV4-2
len: 15
abundance: -
d_gene: -
j_gene: TRBJ1-5

CDR3nt: TGTGCCTGGAGTGTGGGGACAGGGGGCGGCCAGCCCCAGCATTTT
CDR3aa: CAWSVGTGGGQPQHF
v_gene: TRBV30
len: 15
abundance: -
d_gene: TRBD1
j_gene: TRBJ1-5

CDR3nt: TGTGCCAGCAGATCAACAGGGGGCTGGGCTGAAGCTTTCTTT
CDR3aa: CASRSTGGWAEAFF
v_gene: TRBV6-6
len: 14
abundance: -
d_gene: TRBD1
j_gene: TRBJ1-1

CDR3nt: TGTGCCAGCAGCCCCGGTGGCCCGGGGAATCAGCCCCAGCATTTT
CDR3aa: CASSPGGPGNQPQHF
v_gene: TRBV7-2
len: 15
abundance: -
d_gene: -
j_gene: TRBJ1-5

CDR3nt: TGCGGGAGGGACCCGGGGGACTATGGCTACACCTTC
CDR3aa: CGRDPGDYGYTF
v_gene: TRBV28
len: 12
abundance: once
d_gene: -
j_gene: TRBJ1-2

CDR3nt: TGTGCCAGCAGCGTAGAAATGGCAGGGGCTTCTACTGGAAACACCATATATTTT
CDR3aa: CASSVEMAGASTGNTIYF
v_gene: TRBV9
len: 18
abundance: -
d_gene: -
j_gene: TRBJ1-3

CDR3nt: TGTGCCAGCAGTGAAGCGCTGATAGGGCCGCAGGGGACCCAGTACTTC
CDR3aa: CASSEALIGPQGTQYF
v_gene: TRBV6-1
len: 16
abundance: -
d_gene: -
j_gene: TRBJ2-5

CDR3nt: TGTGCCAGTAGTCCAGGACTAGCCCAGGCCTACGAGCAGTACTTC
CDR3aa: CASSPGLAQAYEQYF
v_gene: TRBV19
len: 15
abundance: -
d_gene: TRBD2
j_gene: TRBJ2-7

CDR3nt: TGTGCCAGCAGAGGAGGGGGGACAGGGATTTATGAGCAGTTCTTC
CDR3aa: CASRGGGTGIYEQFF
v_gene: TRBV2
len: 15
abundance: once
d_gene: TRBD1
j_gene: TRBJ2-1

CDR3nt: TGTGCCAGCAGCCAAAGGACAGGGAGCTCCTACGAGCAGTACTTC
CDR3aa: CASSQRTGSSYEQYF
v_gene: TRBV5-5
len: 15
abundance: -
d_gene: TRBD1
j_gene: TRBJ2-7

CDR3nt: TGTGCCAGCCTGGACGAGGGAGACCACTCTTTTGATTACGAGCAGTACTTC
CDR3aa: CASLDEGDHSFDYEQYF
v_gene: TRBV5-5
len: 17
abundance: -
d_gene: -
j_gene: TRBJ2-7

CDR3nt: TGTGCCAGTCGGGCAGCGGGACCTTATGGCTACACCTTC
CDR3aa: CASRAAGPYGYTF
v_gene: TRBV19
len: 13
abundance: -
d_gene: -
j_gene: TRBJ1-2

CDR3nt: TGTGCCAGCAGCCACAGGGCCAAGGACACCGGGGAGCTGTTTTTT
CDR3aa: CASSHRAKDTGELFF
v_gene: TRBV5-4
len: 15
abundance: -
d_gene: -
j_gene: TRBJ2-2

CDR3nt: TGTGCCAGCAGAGGAATGACAACCGCTAACTATGGCTACACCTTC
CDR3aa: CASRGMTTANYGYTF
v_gene: TRBV6-6
len: 15
abundance: once
d_gene: -
j_gene: TRBJ1-2

CDR3nt: TGTGCCAGCAGCTTAGCGGGGGGGACTAGCACAGATACGCAGTATTTT
CDR3aa: CASSLAGGTSTDTQYF
v_gene: TRBV7-6
len: 16
abundance: -
d_gene: TRBD2
j_gene: TRBJ2-3

CDR3nt: TGTGCCAGCAGCTTAGATCGGACAGCTGAAGCTTTCTTT
CDR3aa: CASSLDRTAEAFF
v_gene: TRBV11-3
len: 13
abundance: -
d_gene: -
j_gene: TRBJ1-1

CDR3nt: TGTGCCAGCAGTTACCAGAGCAGGGGGCTTAATTCACCCCTCCACTTT
CDR3aa: CASSYQSRGLNSPLHF
v_gene: TRBV6-5
len: 16
abundance: few
d_gene: TRBD1
j_gene: TRBJ1-6

CDR3nt: TGTGCCAGCAGTGAAATGGGCAGGGTAAATTCACCCCTCCACTTT
CDR3aa: CASSEMGRVNSPLHF
v_gene: TRBV6-1
len: 15
abundance: -
d_gene: -
j_gene: TRBJ1-6

CDR3nt: TGTGCCAGCAGCCCGGGACAGCTATACACAGATACGCAGTATTTT
CDR3aa: CASSPGQLYTDTQYF
v_gene: TRBV7-3
len: 15
abundance: -
d_gene: TRBD1
j_gene: TRBJ2-3

CDR3nt: TGTGCCAGCAGTTCCCCGGGGACAGGGTCCTACGAGCAGTACTTC
CDR3aa: CASSSPGTGSYEQYF
v_gene: TRBV28
len: 15
abundance: -
d_gene: TRBD1
j_gene: TRBJ2-7

CDR3nt: TGTGCCTGGAGCCAGGTCTACGAGCAGTACTTC
CDR3aa: CAWSQVYEQYF
v_gene: TRBV30
len: 11
abundance: -
d_gene: -
j_gene: TRBJ2-7

CDR3nt: TGTGCCAGCAGCTTGGACAGGGGGCCTGGAAACACCATATATTTT
CDR3aa: CASSLDRGPGNTIYF
v_gene: TRBV5-6
len: 15
abundance: -
d_gene: TRBD1
j_gene: TRBJ1-3

CDR3nt: TGTGCCACCAGCAGAGAGGATCGGACAGGGCAGGACACTGAAGCTTTCTTT
CDR3aa: CATSREDRTGQDTEAFF
v_gene: TRBV15
len: 17
abundance: -
d_gene: TRBD1
j_gene: TRBJ1-1

CDR3nt: TGTGCCAGTAGTATAGCGGCAGGGGGCAGACCCTACGAGCAGTACTTC
CDR3aa: CASSIAAGGRPYEQYF
v_gene: TRBV19
len: 16
abundance: few
d_gene: TRBD1
j_gene: TRBJ2-7

CDR3nt: TGTGCCAGCAGTTTATGGACAGGGAAGTCGTACAATGAGCAGTTCTTC
CDR3aa: CASSLWTGKSYNEQFF
v_gene: TRBV27
len: 16
abundance: -
d_gene: TRBD1
j_gene: TRBJ2-1

CDR3nt: TGTGCCAGCAGTCCCTCCGGGGTGCGTAATTCACCCCTCCACTTT
CDR3aa: CASSPSGVRNSPLHF
v_gene: TRBV6-5
len: 15
abundance: -
d_gene: -
j_gene: TRBJ1-6

CDR3nt: TGTGCCAGCAGTGAAGCGCTACTGGCGAACACCGGGGAGCTGTTTTTT
CDR3aa: CASSEALLANTGELFF
v_gene: TRBV6-1
len: 16
abundance: -
d_gene: -
j_gene: TRBJ2-2

CDR3nt: TGTGCCAGCTCACCCTCCGGGATAGTCTCGGTCCACGAGCAGTACTTC
CDR3aa: CASSPSGIVSVHEQYF
v_gene: TRBV18
len: 16
abundance: -
d_gene: -
j_gene: TRBJ2-7

CDR3nt: TGTGCCAGCAGTGAGGCCGACAGGGGGCGGGTATATTCACCCCTCCACTTT
CDR3aa: CASSEADRGRVYSPLHF
v_gene: TRBV6-1
len: 17
abundance: -
d_gene: TRBD1
j_gene: TRBJ1-6

CDR3nt: TGTGCCAGCAGCCCTAAGGGACTAGCGGGGGGCGGGGGCACCGGGGAGCTGTTTTTT
CDR3aa: CASSPKGLAGGGGTGELFF
v_gene: TRBV9
len: 19
abundance: -
d_gene: TRBD2
j_gene: TRBJ2-2

CDR3nt: TGTGCCAGCAGTCCGTGGGCCCCCCGGAGGGACACCTTC
CDR3aa: CASSPWAPRRDTF
v_gene: TRBV12-3/TRBV12-4
len: 13
abundance: -
d_gene: -
j_gene: TRBJ1-2

CDR3nt: TGTGCCAGCTCACCAAGCGGGACAGGGGGTTCGAGTGAGCAGTACTTC
CDR3aa: CASSPSGTGGSSEQYF
v_gene: TRBV18
len: 16
abundance: -
d_gene: TRBD1
j_gene: TRBJ2-7

CDR3nt: TGTGCCAGCAGCTTTTCAGGGGGGAACACCGGGGAGCTGTTTTTT
CDR3aa: CASSFSGGNTGELFF
v_gene: TRBV7-3
len: 15
abundance: -
d_gene: TRBD1
j_gene: TRBJ2-2

CDR3nt: TGTGCCAGCAGCTTATACCCCAGACAGGGGGCGAGGCGGAACACTGAAGCTTTCTTT
CDR3aa: CASSLYPRQGARRNTEAFF
v_gene: TRBV7-2
len: 19
abundance: once
d_gene: TRBD1
j_gene: TRBJ1-1

CDR3nt: TGTGCCACACCCAAAGAGGCACCAGTTGGCGGGTCTAGCAATCAGCCCCAGCATTTT
CDR3aa: CATPKEAPVGGSSNQPQHF
v_gene: TRBV21-1
len: 19
abundance: -
d_gene: -
j_gene: TRBJ1-5

CDR3nt: TGTGCCAGCAGTCGCAGGGGTTCCTCGGGGGAAAAACTGTTTTTT
CDR3aa: CASSRRGSSGEKLFF
v_gene: TRBV28
len: 15
abundance: -
d_gene: -
j_gene: TRBJ1-4

CDR3nt: TGTGCCAGCAGTTTCCTTCCGTTGGGGCAGTACGAGCAGTACTTC
CDR3aa: CASSFLPLGQYEQYF
v_gene: TRBV27
len: 15
abundance: -
d_gene: -
j_gene: TRBJ2-7

CDR3nt: TGTGCCAGCTCACCACCGTCCAGGGGCACTGAAGCTTTCTTT
CDR3aa: CASSPPSRGTEAFF
v_gene: TRBV18
len: 14
abundance: -
d_gene: -
j_gene: TRBJ1-1

CDR3nt: TGTGCCAGCAGCTTAGCGGGGGGGGGCCCAGGTTACGAGCAGTACTTC
CDR3aa: CASSLAGGGPGYEQYF
v_gene: TRBV7-2
len: 16
abundance: once
d_gene: -
j_gene: TRBJ2-7